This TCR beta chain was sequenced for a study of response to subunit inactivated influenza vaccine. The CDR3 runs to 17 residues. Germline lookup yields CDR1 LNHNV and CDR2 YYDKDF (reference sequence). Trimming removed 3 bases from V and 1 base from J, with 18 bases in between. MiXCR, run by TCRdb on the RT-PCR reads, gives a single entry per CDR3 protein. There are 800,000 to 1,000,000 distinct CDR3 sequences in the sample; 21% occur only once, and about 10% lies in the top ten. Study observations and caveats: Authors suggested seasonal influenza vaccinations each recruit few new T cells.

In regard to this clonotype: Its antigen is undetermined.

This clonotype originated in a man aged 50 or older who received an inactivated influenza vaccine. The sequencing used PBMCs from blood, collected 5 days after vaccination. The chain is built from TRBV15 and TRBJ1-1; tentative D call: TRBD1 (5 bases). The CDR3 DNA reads TGTGCCACCAGCAGTGTGGGGGGTGGGCGACGGAACACTGAAGCTTTCTTT. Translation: CATSSVGGGRRNTEAFF.